Included here is one TCR beta chain sequence, with context. What it recognizes is unknown. 60 Vbeta and 13 Jbeta primers were used in PCR. Method: immunoSEQ multiplex PCR; TCRdb's copy keeps in-frame clones and lacks some. Here the sample spans 150,000 to 200,000 clones, around 80% being singletons. The sample belongs to a study of cytomegalovirus exposure and HLA in healthy donors. Study-level background: Early release data held some 79 million unique TCRs from HLA-typed donors. The study's findings and limits: In a later analysis, specific HLA alleles were associated with approximately 17,000 TCR beta sequences at a 0.05 false discovery rate. Being indistinguishable, some V segments were excluded, TRBV6-2 and TRBV6-3 among them.

The germline V gene has CDR1 MDHEN and CDR2 SYDVKM. The CDR3 totals 15 residues. Trimming at V came to 4 bases and at J to 1 base, leaving 4 bases not matched to a gene. The chain uses TRBV28 and TRBJ1-3; 7 bases are shared with TRBD1. The sequence derives from a woman younger than 45 in good health and CMV-seropositive. The specimen sequenced was PBMCs. The CDR3 DNA follows: TGTGCCAGCAGTTCCCCAGGGGGGTCTGGAAACACCATATATTTT. It codes for CASSSPGGSGNTIYF.